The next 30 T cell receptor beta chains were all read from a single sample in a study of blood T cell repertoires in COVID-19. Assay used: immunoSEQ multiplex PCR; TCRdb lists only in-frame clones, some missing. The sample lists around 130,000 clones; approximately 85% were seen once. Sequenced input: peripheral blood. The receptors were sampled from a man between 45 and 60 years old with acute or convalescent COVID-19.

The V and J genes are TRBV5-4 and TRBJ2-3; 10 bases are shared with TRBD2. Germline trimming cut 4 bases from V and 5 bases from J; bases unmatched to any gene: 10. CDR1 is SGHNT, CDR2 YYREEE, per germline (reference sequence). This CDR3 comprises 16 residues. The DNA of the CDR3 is TGTGCCAGCAGCCCCGGACTAGCGGTAAAGGGAGATACGCAGTATTTT. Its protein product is CASSPGLAVKGDTQYF.

This CDR3 reads CASSIATEYEQYF. The CDR3 nucleotides are TGTGCCAGCAGTATAGCGACTGAATACGAGCAGTACTTC. The chain uses TRBV28 and TRBJ2-7, with a tentative D call TRBD2 (5 bases). V lost 5 bases, J lost 4 bases, and 12 bases lay in between. The V gene's germline CDR1 is MDHEN and CDR2 SYDVKM. The CDR3 is 13 amino acids.

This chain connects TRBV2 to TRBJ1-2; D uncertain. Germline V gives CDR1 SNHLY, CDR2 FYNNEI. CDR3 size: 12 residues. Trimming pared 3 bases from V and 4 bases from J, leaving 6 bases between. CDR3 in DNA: TGTGCCAGCAGTGATCCGAGCTATGGCTACACCTTC. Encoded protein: CASSDPSYGYTF.

DNA of the CDR3: TGTGCCAGCAGCCCCGTGGGGAGGGCCAGGGAGCATAACACCATATATTTT. Translation: CASSPVGRAREHNTIYF. V and J are TRBV13 and TRBJ1-3; the D gene is possibly TRBD1 (5 bases). V was cut by 5 bases and J by 7 bases, with 24 bases left in between. Per germline, CDR1 PRHDT and CDR2 FYEKMQ (reference sequence). The CDR3 extends over 17 amino acids.

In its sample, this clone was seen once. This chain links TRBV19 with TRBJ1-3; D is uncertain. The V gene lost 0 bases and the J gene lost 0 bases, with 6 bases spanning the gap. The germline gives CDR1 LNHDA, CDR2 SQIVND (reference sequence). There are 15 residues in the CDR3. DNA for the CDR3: TGTGCCAGTAGTATAGACCCTAGCTCTGGAAACACCATATATTTT. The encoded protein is CASSIDPSSGNTIYF.

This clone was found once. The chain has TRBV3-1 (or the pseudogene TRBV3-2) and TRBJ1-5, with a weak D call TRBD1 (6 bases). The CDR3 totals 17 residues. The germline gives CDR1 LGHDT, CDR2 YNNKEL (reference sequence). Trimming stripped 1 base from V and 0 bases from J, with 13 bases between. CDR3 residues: CASSQGRTANSNQPQHF. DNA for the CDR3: TGTGCCAGCAGCCAAGGAAGGACAGCGAATAGCAATCAGCCCCAGCATTTT.

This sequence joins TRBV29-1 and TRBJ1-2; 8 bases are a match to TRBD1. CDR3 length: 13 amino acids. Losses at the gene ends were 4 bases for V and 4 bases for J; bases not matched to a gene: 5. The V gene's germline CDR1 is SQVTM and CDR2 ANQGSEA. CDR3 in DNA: TGCAGCGTTGGGACAGGGATATCCTATGGCTACACCTTC. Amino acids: CSVGTGISYGYTF.

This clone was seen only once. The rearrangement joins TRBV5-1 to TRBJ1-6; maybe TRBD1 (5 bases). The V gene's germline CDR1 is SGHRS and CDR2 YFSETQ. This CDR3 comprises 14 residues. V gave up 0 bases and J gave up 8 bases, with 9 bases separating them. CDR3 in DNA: TGCGCCAGCAGCTTGGGGGGGGTTGATTCACCCCTCCACTTT. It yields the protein CASSLGGVDSPLHF. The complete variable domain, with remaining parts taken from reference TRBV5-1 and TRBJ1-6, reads KAGVTQTPRYLIKTRGQQVTLSCSPISGHRSVSWYQQTPGQGLQFLFEYFSETQRNKGNFPGRFSGRQFSNSRSEMNVSTLELGDSALYLCASSLGGVDSPLHFGNGTRLTVT.

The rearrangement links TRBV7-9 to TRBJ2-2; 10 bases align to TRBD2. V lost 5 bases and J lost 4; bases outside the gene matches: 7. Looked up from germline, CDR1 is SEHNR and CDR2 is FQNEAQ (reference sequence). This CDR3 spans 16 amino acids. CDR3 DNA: TGTGCCAGCAGCCCAGGGGCTAGCGGGAGCACCGGGGAGCTGTTTTTT. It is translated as CASSPGASGSTGELFF.

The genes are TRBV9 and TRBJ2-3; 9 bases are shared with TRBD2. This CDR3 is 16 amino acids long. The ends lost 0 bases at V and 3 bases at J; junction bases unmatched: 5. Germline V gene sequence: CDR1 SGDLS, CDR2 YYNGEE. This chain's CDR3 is CASSVGAGGRTDTQYF. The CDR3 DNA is TGTGCCAGCAGCGTAGGTGCGGGGGGGCGGACAGATACGCAGTATTTT.

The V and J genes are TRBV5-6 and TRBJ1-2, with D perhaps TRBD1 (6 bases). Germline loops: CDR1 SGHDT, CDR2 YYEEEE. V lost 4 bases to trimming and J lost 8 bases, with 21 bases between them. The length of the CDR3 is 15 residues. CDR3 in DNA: TGTGCCAGCAGCCATGTACAGGGCTCCGGGTGGGGCTACACCTTC. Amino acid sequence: CASSHVQGSGWGYTF.

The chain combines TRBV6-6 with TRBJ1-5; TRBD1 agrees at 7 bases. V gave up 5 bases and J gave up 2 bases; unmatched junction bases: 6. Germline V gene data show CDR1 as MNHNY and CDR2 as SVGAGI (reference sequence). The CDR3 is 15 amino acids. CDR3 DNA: TGTGCCAGCAGTCAGGGACAGTGGGGCAATCAGCCCCAGCATTTT. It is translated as CASSQGQWGNQPQHF.

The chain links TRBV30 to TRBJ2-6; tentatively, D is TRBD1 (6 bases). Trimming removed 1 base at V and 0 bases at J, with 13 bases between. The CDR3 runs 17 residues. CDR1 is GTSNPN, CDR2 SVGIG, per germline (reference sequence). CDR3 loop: CAWSDLVDSSGANVLTF. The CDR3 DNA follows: TGTGCCTGGAGTGACCTTGTGGACAGCTCTGGGGCCAACGTCCTGACTTTC.

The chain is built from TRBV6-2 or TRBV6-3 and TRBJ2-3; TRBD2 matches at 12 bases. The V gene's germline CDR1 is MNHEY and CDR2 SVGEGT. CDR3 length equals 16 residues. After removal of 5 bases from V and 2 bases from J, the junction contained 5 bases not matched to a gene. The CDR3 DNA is TGTGCCAGCAGTACGACTAGCGGGGGCCTCACAGATACGCAGTATTTT. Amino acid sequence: CASSTTSGGLTDTQYF.

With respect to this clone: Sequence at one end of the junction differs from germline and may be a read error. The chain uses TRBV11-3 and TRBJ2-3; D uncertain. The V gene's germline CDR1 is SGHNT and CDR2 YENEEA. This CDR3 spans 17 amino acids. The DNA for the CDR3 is TGTGCCAGCAGTTTAGTGTGGGCTACACTTATCCCAGATACGCAGTATTTT. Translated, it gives CASSLVWATLIPDTQYF.

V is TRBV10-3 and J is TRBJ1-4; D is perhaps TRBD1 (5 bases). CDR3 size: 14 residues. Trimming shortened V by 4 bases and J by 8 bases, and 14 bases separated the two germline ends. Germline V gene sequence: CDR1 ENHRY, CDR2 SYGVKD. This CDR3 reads CAISVGGGEEKLFF. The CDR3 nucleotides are TGTGCCATCAGTGTCGGGGGTGGGGAGGAAAAACTGTTTTTT.

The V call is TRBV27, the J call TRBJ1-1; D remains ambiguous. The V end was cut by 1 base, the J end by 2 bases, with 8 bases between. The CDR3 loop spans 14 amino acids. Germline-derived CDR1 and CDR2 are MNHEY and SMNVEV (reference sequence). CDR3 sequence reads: CASSLWQANTEAFF. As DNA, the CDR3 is TGTGCCAGCAGTTTATGGCAGGCAAACACTGAAGCTTTCTTT.

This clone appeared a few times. The DNA for the CDR3 is TGTGCCAGCAGCGTGGCGGGGTCAAGGGAAAAACTGTTTTTT. The encoded protein is CASSVAGSREKLFF. The genes are TRBV6-5 and TRBJ1-4, with D unresolved. Trimming removed 6 bases from V and 8 bases from J, with 16 bases in between. The CDR3 sequence is 14 residues long. The germline gives CDR1 MNHEY, CDR2 SVGAGI.

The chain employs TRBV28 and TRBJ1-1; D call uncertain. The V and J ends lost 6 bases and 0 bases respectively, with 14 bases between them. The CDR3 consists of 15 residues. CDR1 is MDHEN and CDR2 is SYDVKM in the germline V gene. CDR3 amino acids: CASRARQELNTEAFF. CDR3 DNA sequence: TGTGCCAGCAGGGCCCGCCAGGAATTGAACACTGAAGCTTTCTTT.

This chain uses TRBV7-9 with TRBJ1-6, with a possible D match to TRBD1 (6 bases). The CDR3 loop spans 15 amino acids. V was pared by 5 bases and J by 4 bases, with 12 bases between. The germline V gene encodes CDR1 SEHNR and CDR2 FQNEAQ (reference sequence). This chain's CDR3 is CASSNRDSYNSPLHF. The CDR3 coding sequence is TGTGCCAGCAGCAACAGGGATTCGTATAATTCACCCCTCCACTTT.

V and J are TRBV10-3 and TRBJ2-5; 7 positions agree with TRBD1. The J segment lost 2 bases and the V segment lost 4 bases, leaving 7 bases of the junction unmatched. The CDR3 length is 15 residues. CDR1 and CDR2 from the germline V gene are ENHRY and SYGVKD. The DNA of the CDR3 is TGTGCCATCAGTGCCCGGGACAGTAAACAAGAGACCCAGTACTTC. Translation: CAISARDSKQETQYF.

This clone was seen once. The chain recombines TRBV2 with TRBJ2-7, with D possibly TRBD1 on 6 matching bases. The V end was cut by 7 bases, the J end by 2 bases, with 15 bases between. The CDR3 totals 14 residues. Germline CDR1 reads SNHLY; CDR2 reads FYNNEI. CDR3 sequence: CASKRDTLTYEQYF. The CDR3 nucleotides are TGTGCCAGCAAACGGGACACCCTTACCTACGAGCAGTACTTC.

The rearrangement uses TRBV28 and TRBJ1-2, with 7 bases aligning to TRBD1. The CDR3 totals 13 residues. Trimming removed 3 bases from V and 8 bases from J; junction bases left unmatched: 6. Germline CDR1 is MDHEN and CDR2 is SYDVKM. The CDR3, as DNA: TGTGCCAGCAGTTTTAGAGACAGGGAAGGCTACACCTTC. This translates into CASSFRDREGYTF.

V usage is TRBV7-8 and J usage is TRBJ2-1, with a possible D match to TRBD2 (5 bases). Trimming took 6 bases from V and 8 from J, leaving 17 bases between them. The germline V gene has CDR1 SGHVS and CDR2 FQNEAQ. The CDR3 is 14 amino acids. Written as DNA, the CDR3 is TGTGCCAGCAGTTCGAGAGCCCGGCGGGATGAGCAGTTCTTC. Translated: CASSSRARRDEQFF.

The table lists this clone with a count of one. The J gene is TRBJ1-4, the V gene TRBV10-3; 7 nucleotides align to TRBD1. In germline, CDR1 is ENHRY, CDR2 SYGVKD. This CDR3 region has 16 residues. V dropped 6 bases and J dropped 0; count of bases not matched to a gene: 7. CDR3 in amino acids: CAIRGDSSSTNEKLFF. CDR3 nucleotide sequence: TGTGCCATCAGGGGGGACAGCTCATCAACTAATGAAAAACTGTTTTTT.

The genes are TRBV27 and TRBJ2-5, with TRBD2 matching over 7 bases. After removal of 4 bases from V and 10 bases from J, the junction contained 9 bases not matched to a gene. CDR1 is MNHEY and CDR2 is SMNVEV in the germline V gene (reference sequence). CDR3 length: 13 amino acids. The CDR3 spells CASSSGLGRDQYF. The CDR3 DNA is TGTGCCAGCAGTTCCGGACTAGGGCGTGACCAGTACTTC.

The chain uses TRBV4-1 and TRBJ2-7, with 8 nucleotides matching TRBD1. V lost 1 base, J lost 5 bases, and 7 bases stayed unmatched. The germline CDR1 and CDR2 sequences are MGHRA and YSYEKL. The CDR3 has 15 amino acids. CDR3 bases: TGCGCCAGCAGCCAAGGAGCGGCAGGGGGCCACGAGCAGTACTTC. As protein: CASSQGAAGGHEQYF.

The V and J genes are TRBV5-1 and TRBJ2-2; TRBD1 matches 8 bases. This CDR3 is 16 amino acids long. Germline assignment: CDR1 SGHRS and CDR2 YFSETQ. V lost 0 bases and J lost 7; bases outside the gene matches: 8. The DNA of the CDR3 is TGCGCCAGCAGCTTGGGGACAGGGAGTGAGTTCGGGGAGCTGTTTTTT. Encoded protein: CASSLGTGSEFGELFF.

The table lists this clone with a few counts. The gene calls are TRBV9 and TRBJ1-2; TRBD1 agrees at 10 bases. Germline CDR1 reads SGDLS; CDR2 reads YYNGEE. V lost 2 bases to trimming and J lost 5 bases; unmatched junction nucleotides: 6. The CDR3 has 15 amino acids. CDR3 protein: CASSVYSGQGYGYTF. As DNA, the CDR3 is TGTGCCAGCAGCGTGTATTCGGGACAGGGGTATGGCTACACCTTC.

The CDR3 coding sequence is TGTGCCAGCATTCCAGGGGCCAAGGGGGGCTACACCTTC. It yields the protein CASIPGAKGGYTF. The gene calls are TRBV6-5 and TRBJ1-2, with D possibly being TRBD1 (6 bases). The germline V gene has CDR1 MNHEY and CDR2 SVGAGI. V was cut by 7 bases and J by 8 bases, with 17 bases left in between. The CDR3 covers 13 residues.